This TCR beta chain was identified in a study of neurological immune-mediated disorders. Time point here: longitudinal time-point 3. Individuals who volunteered at a blood bank located in Maryland, USA, made up the group of healthy controls. Unsorted libraries came from 2 million PBMCs stored at -80 °C. This clonotype was found many times. The cDNA was synthesized by means of template-switch 5'RACE, which was carried out with 10-nucleotide random UMIs. From the 5' RACE reads, TCRdb called clonotypes with MiXCR, one entry per CDR3 protein. Of about 53,000 distinct CDR3 sequences listed, about 8% were seen once; the top ten hold 1.5% to 2%. The sample consisted of PBMCs. The receptor was derived from a woman between 40 and 50 years old in good health.

CDR3 amino acids: CASHDRGYGYTF. The CDR3 nucleotides read TGTGCCAGCCATGACAGGGGGTATGGCTACACCTTC. V is TRBV6-2 or TRBV6-3 and J is TRBJ1-2, with 9 bases identical to TRBD1. V lost 8 bases to trimming and J lost 5 bases; unmatched junction nucleotides: 3. CDR1 is MNHEY, CDR2 SVGEGT, per germline. The CDR3 length is 12 residues.